The clone carrying this TCR beta chain has a handful of counts. TCRdb re-analysed the RACE reads in MiXCR, keeping a single row per CDR3 protein. The sample carries 200,000 to 300,000 distinct CDR3 sequences, around 9.3% recorded once. The data belong to a study of human T cells and chemical hapten exposure. Study-wide context: Minor pooled library volume differences mainly drove per-sample TCR yield variation.

Stated time point: pre-sensitization, week 0. Sample treatment: therapeutic diphenylcyclopropenone sensitization with weekly scalp DPC. Unseparated into fractions, whole blood served as the source from which total RNA was extracted. The CDR3 spans 16 residues. Per germline, CDR1 DFQATT and CDR2 SNEGSKA (reference sequence). J was trimmed by 4 bases and V by 3 bases; bases with no gene match: 13. The receptor's source is a woman in her 40s with alopecia areata. Some clones in this sample may be carry-over from other donors' samples. The rearrangement uses TRBV20-1 and TRBJ2-3; 7 bases map to TRBD2. The sample was whole blood, taken in connection with sensitization to the hapten diphenylcyclopropenone (DPC). Here the CDR3 DNA reads TGCAGTGCTAGTGGACCCCAGCGGGGCTTAGCAGATACGCAGTATTTT. Protein product: CSASGPQRGLADTQYF.